The rows below give T cell receptor beta chains drawn from one sample of a study of blood T cells in healthy people across ages. TCRdb reanalysed the 5' RACE reads using MiXCR and keeps one entry per CDR3 protein. This sample yields around 970,000 distinct CDR3 sequences, of which roughly half are seen a single time; about 20% belongs to the top ten. Sequenced sample: blood. These receptors were obtained from a woman aged 55-69 years in good health. Both conserved end residues are part of each CDR3. D genes are given only for firm matches. Part of the rows lack a size; the others show once, few, many or a class for expanded clones.

TRBD1	TRBV7-2	many	TRBJ2-1	CASSFDRANEQFF	TGTGCCAGCAGCTTTGACAGGGCGAATGAGCAGTTCTTC
-	TRBV4-1	few	TRBJ2-6	CASSQGIAPTNVLTF	TGCGCCAGCAGCCAAGGGATAGCACCCACCAACGTCCTGACTTTC
TRBD2	TRBV9	-	TRBJ2-7	CASSVSREYGEQYF	TGTGCCAGCAGCGTATCGCGGGAGTATGGCGAGCAGTACTTC
-	TRBV6-5	once	TRBJ2-7	CASRYAQSYEQYF	TGTGCCAGCAGATATGCGCAATCCTACGAGCAGTACTTC
-	TRBV18	-	TRBJ2-7	CASSLRQGPEQYF	TGTGCCAGCTCACTGAGGCAGGGTCCCGAGCAGTACTTC
TRBD1	TRBV30	once	TRBJ2-3	CAWSVGQGADTQYF	TGTGCCTGGAGTGTAGGACAGGGGGCAGATACGCAGTATTTT
-	TRBV7-9	-	TRBJ2-7	CASSLDLLISEQYF	TGTGCCAGCAGCTTGGACTTACTAATCTCCGAGCAGTACTTC
-	TRBV4-1	few	TRBJ2-7	CASSQERAVFPYEQYF	TGCGCCAGCAGCCAAGAAAGGGCAGTATTTCCCTACGAGCAGTACTTC
-	TRBV28	-	TRBJ2-1	CASSWAVSSYNEQFF	TGTGCCAGCAGCTGGGCGGTAAGCTCCTACAATGAGCAGTTCTTC
-	TRBV4-3	-	TRBJ2-7	CVSSQGGTGLSPYEQYF	TGCGTCAGCAGCCAAGGGGGAACTGGACTCAGTCCCTACGAGCAGTACTTC
-	TRBV5-5	-	TRBJ2-3	CASSLYSSTDTQYF	TGTGCCAGCAGCTTGTATAGCAGCACAGATACGCAGTATTTT
TRBD1	TRBV12-3/TRBV12-4	-	TRBJ2-7	CASSFGQGEVYEQYF	TGTGCCAGCAGTTTTGGGCAGGGGGAAGTCTACGAGCAGTACTTC
TRBD2	TRBV10-3	-	TRBJ2-5	CVIRRGLAGGWLNNEQYF	TGTGTCATCAGGAGGGGACTAGCGGGAGGCTGGCTCAACAATGAGCAGTACTTC
TRBD2	TRBV28	-	TRBJ2-1	CASSLDLAGGYNEQFF	TGTGCCAGCAGTCTCGACCTAGCGGGAGGCTACAATGAGCAGTTCTTC
-	TRBV7-9	-	TRBJ1-2	CASRDRDILRRGYTF	TGTGCCTCCCGGGACCGCGACATACTTAGGCGTGGCTACACCTTC
-	TRBV7-2	-	TRBJ1-2	CASSLKRSPNYGHTF	TGTGCCAGCAGCTTAAAAAGGAGCCCTAACTATGGCCACACCTTC
-	TRBV18	-	TRBJ1-1	CASSLHYRENTEAFF	TGTGCCAGCTCCCTACATTACAGGGAGAACACTGAAGCTTTCTTT
-	TRBV3-1	few	TRBJ2-5	CASSQAAGVWETQYF	TGTGCCAGCAGCCAAGCCGCAGGGGTCTGGGAGACCCAGTACTTC
TRBD2	TRBV14	-	TRBJ2-1	CASSPSHLEGSSGLAYNEQFF	TGTGCCAGCAGCCCTAGCCATCTAGAGGGATCTAGCGGGCTTGCTTACAATGAGCAGTTCTTC